This T cell receptor (beta chain) was recovered during a study of early T cells in non-severe SARS-CoV-2 infection. The germline V and J ends were trimmed by 2 bases and 3 bases, with 13 bases remaining between them. The CDR3 runs 16 residues. On this clonotype: What it binds is unknown.

Findings and limits, study-wide: Using VDJdb, the matching emphasized anti-spike CD8 responses while missing private and CD4 specificities.

TCRdb analysed the 5' RACE reads with MiXCR anew, one entry per CDR3 protein. The top ten clones hold roughly 5.7% of a sample with approximately 69,000 distinct CDR3 sequences, roughly 11% of them seen once. The chain employs TRBV12-3 or TRBV12-4 and TRBJ1-4; D gene uncertain. The sequenced sample was whole blood, obtained at baseline. The receptor comes from an adult who was a healthcare worker with PCR-confirmed SARS-CoV-2 infection or an uninfected control (not recorded which). The CDR3 spells CASSLSGFGANEKLFF. The CDR3 nucleotides are TGTGCCAGCAGTTTATCGGGGTTTGGAGCTAATGAAAAACTGTTTTTT.